Shown below are 15 T cell receptor beta chains from a single sample sequenced in a study of blood T cell repertoires in COVID-19. TCRdb keeps only in-frame clones here, not all; method: immunoSEQ multiplex PCR. The repertoire holds around 150,000 clones, with about 88% as singletons. Material for sequencing was peripheral blood. The source of these receptors is a woman aged 55-70 years with COVID-19, enrolled during active disease.

This rearrangement joins TRBV24-1 to TRBJ2-3, with TRBD1 matching over 7 bases. The CDR3 has 14 amino acids. The ends lost 6 bases at V and 2 bases at J; junction bases unmatched: 4. Germline CDR1 and CDR2: KGHDR and SFDVKD. The CDR3: CATSHRGDTDTQYF. CDR3 DNA: TGTGCCACCAGTCACAGGGGAGACACAGATACGCAGTATTTT.

The chain recombines TRBV19 with TRBJ1-5; tentative D call: TRBD1 (5 bases). The V gene lost 3 bases and the J gene lost 4 bases, with 13 bases spanning the gap. This CDR3 is 15 amino acids long. The V gene's germline CDR1 is LNHDA and CDR2 SQIVND (reference sequence). CDR3 nucleotides: TGTGCCAGTAGTATCGGGGGACTGACTAATCAGCCCCAGCATTTT. Amino acids: CASSIGGLTNQPQHF. Combining the CDR3 with reference TRBV19 and TRBJ1-5 gives the whole variable domain DGGITQSPKYLFRKEGQNVTLSCEQNLNHDAMYWYRQDPGQGLRLIYYSQIVNDFQKGDIAEGYSVSREKKESFPLTVTSAQKNPTAFYLCASSIGGLTNQPQHFGDGTRLSIL.

The chain is built from TRBV18 and TRBJ2-1, with 10 bases that match TRBD1. Per germline, CDR1 KGHSH and CDR2 LQKENI. CDR3 length equals 15 residues. V dropped 3 bases and J dropped 7; count of bases not matched to a gene: 6. For the CDR3, the DNA is TGTGCCAGCTCACCGGGACGGGACAGGGGTAATGAGCAGTTCTTC. Translation: CASSPGRDRGNEQFF. Full variable domain (missing parts from reference TRBV18 and TRBJ2-1): NAGVMQNPRHLVRRRGQEARLRCSPMKGHSHVYWYRQLPEEGLKFMVYLQKENIIDESGMPKERFSAEFPKEGPSILRIQQVVRGDSAAYFCASSPGRDRGNEQFFGPGTRLTVL.

V and J are TRBV27 and TRBJ1-3, with a weak D call TRBD1 (6 bases). The CDR3 has 17 amino acids. Between the trimmed V and J ends, which lost 5 bases and 0 bases, there was a span of 17 bases. Germline loops: CDR1 MNHEY, CDR2 SMNVEV (reference sequence). DNA of the CDR3: TGTGCCAGCAGTACGACAGGCGGCTTAGGCTCTGGAAACACCATATATTTT. Amino acid sequence: CASSTTGGLGSGNTIYF.

This clone came up a few times. V and J are TRBV5-1 and TRBJ1-5; D possibly corresponds to TRBD1 (5 bases). CDR1 is SGHRS and CDR2 is YFSETQ in the germline V gene. This CDR3 contains 15 residues. The ends were cut back, 1 base at V and 4 bases at J, with 12 bases in the middle. The CDR3: CASSLLDSINQPQHF. The CDR3 DNA follows: TGCGCCAGCAGCTTGTTAGACAGCATTAATCAGCCCCAGCATTTT.

This chain connects TRBV18 to TRBJ1-2; TRBD1 matches 9 bases. Per the germline V gene, CDR1 is KGHSH and CDR2 is LQKENI. The CDR3 length is 15 residues. V lost 5 bases, J lost 3 bases, and 7 bases stayed unmatched. This chain's CDR3 is CASSSRGQGHYGYTF. CDR3 DNA: TGTGCCAGCTCATCAAGGGGACAGGGCCACTATGGCTACACCTTC.

This sequence joins TRBV7-3 and TRBJ2-3, with D perhaps TRBD2 (5 bases). There are 16 residues in the CDR3. Trimming took off 5 bases at V and 0 bases at J, with 15 bases between the two ends. Germline CDR1 reads SGHTA; CDR2 reads FQGTGA. The CDR3 region is CASSPLGLRSTDTQYF. The CDR3 DNA reads TGTGCCAGCAGCCCACTCGGACTCCGGAGCACAGATACGCAGTATTTT. Full variable domain (rest looked up from reference TRBV7-3 and TRBJ2-3): GAGVSQTPSNKVTEKGKYVELRCDPISGHTALYWYRQSLGQGPEFLIYFQGTGAADDSGLPNDRFFAVRPEGSVSTLKIQRTERGDSAVYLCASSPLGLRSTDTQYFGPGTRLTVL.

The rearrangement links TRBV7-8 to TRBJ1-3; D is uncertain. V was trimmed by 5 bases and J by 0 bases, leaving 14 bases between them. The CDR3 is 16 amino acids. CDR1 and CDR2 from the germline V gene are SGHVS and FQNEAQ. CDR3 DNA sequence: TGTGCCAGCAGCCTATCGGAGTCCAGCTCTGGAAACACCATATATTTT. Translating gives CASSLSESSSGNTIYF.

CDR3 protein: CASGLVLQGGYGYTF. The DNA for the CDR3 is TGTGCTAGTGGTTTGGTACTACAGGGGGGCTATGGCTACACCTTC. The J gene is TRBJ1-2, the V gene TRBV12-5, with 8 bases fitting TRBD1. The CDR3 contains 15 residues. Trimming at V came to 0 bases and at J to 4 bases, leaving 4 bases not matched to a gene. In germline, CDR1 is LGHNT, CDR2 FRNRAP.

The chain joins TRBV2 to TRBJ2-7; a possible D gene is TRBD2 (5 bases). The CDR3 length is 14 residues. Deletions cut 1 base from V and 6 bases from J, with 13 bases between. Germline values: CDR1 SNHLY, CDR2 FYNNEI. CDR3 sequence: CASSEGPSWSEQYF. The CDR3 coding sequence is TGTGCCAGCAGTGAAGGGCCTAGCTGGAGCGAGCAGTACTTC.

V usage is TRBV29-1 and J usage is TRBJ1-2; the D gene is possibly TRBD1 (5 bases). CDR1 is SQVTM, CDR2 ANQGSEA, per germline. The CDR3 is 12 residues long. V lost 6 bases and J lost 8, with 16 bases in between. The CDR3 sequence: CSVPTGAGGYTF. CDR3 nucleotides: TGCAGCGTGCCCACAGGAGCCGGCGGCTACACCTTC.

This clone was counted between two and nine times. The chain is built from TRBV24-1 and TRBJ1-5, with 9 bases aligning to TRBD1. Unmatched junction bases numbered 4, after V lost 3 bases and J lost 11 bases. Looked up from germline, CDR1 is KGHDR and CDR2 is SFDVKD. The CDR3 is made up of 13 amino acids. CDR3 in DNA: TGTGCCACCAGTGATGGGGACAGGGCGACCCAGCATTTT. This sequence encodes CATSDGDRATQHF.

This clone was observed once. The V and J genes are TRBV5-4 and TRBJ2-7, with TRBD1 matching over 10 bases. The length of the CDR3 is 14 residues. V trimming: 5 bases; J trimming: 2 bases; junction bases outside the gene matches: 4. In germline, CDR1 is SGHNT, CDR2 YYREEE (reference sequence). The CDR3 sequence is CASRRDRGTYEQYF. CDR3 nucleotide sequence: TGTGCCAGCAGGCGGGACAGGGGAACCTACGAGCAGTACTTC.

The chain is built from TRBV10-3 and TRBJ2-2; D is unclear. Germline lookup yields CDR1 ENHRY and CDR2 SYGVKD. V lost 2 bases and J 1 base, leaving 8 bases between the germline ends. There are 15 residues in the CDR3. The CDR3 spells CAISERSKNTGELFF. CDR3 nucleotides: TGTGCCATCAGTGAGCGGAGTAAGAACACCGGGGAGCTGTTTTTT.

The gene calls are TRBV28 and TRBJ1-2; TRBD1 might be the D (6 bases). CDR1 is MDHEN and CDR2 is SYDVKM in the germline V gene. The V and J ends lost 9 bases and 7 bases respectively, with 9 bases between them. The CDR3 runs to 10 residues. Here the CDR3 DNA reads TGTGCCAGTCAGGGGACTGGCTACACCTTC. This encodes CASQGTGYTF.